A single sample is the source of the 5 T cell receptor beta chains below, sequenced in a study of T cells in Graves' hyperthyroidism and ophthalmopathy. Authors of the study amplified TCR beta CDR3 regions from RNA transcripts. The TCR CDR3 was amplified in a first-round RT-PCR using the HTBI primer set. MiXCR was run by TCRdb on the multiplex PCR reads, yielding one entry per CDR3 protein. The sample shows fewer than 300,000 distinct CDR3 sequences, 13% to 15% of them seen only once. Sequencing used blood. The receptors come from a woman between 50 and 59 years old with Graves' hyperthyroidism that later progressed to Graves' ophthalmopathy.

This clonotype was detected only a few times. The CDR3 sequence is CASSSTGTLYQPQHF. The CDR3 coding sequence is TGTGCCAGCAGTTCGACCGGGACACTATATCAGCCCCAGCATTTT. The J gene is TRBJ1-5, the V gene TRBV6-1, with D possibly being TRBD1 (6 bases). The germline gives CDR1 MNHNS, CDR2 SASEGT. The CDR3 is 15 amino acids. Trimming left V 5 bases short and J 5 bases short, with 16 bases between.

This clonotype was observed many times. The chain joins TRBV30 to TRBJ2-7, with D unresolved. Germline V gene lookup returns CDR1 GTSNPN and CDR2 SVGIG (reference sequence). The CDR3 has 11 amino acids. V was trimmed by 3 bases and J by 3 bases, leaving 6 bases between them. The DNA for the CDR3 is TGTGCCTGGAGGGCTAGCTACGAGCAGTACTTC. It specifies CAWRASYEQYF.

Comment on this clonotype: Because it lacks the conserved phenylalanine or tryptophan at the end, this CDR3 is likely a read error. The chain couples TRBV28 to TRBJ1-2, with TRBD1 as a possible D gene (6 bases). This CDR3 has 11 residues. The V gene lost 5 bases and the J gene lost 9 bases, with 10 bases spanning the gap. Germline-derived CDR1 and CDR2 are MDHEN and SYDVKM. This chain's CDR3 is CASSQGQSYTL. The CDR3 region has the DNA TGTGCCAGCAGTCAGGGACAAAGCTACACCCTC.

This sequence joins TRBV2 and TRBJ1-1; D remains ambiguous. Between the trimmed V and J ends, which lost 8 bases and 6 bases, there was a span of 16 bases. CDR1 and CDR2 from the germline V gene are SNHLY and FYNNEI. This CDR3 contains 13 residues. The CDR3 nucleotides read TGTGCCAGCGGGGTTGACATGCAGGCTGAAGCTTTCTTT. It translates to CASGVDMQAEAFF.

The sample holds a few counts of this clonotype. The V gene is TRBV7-9, the J gene TRBJ1-3; the match to TRBD1 covers 8 bases. Germline V gene data show CDR1 as SEHNR and CDR2 as FQNEAQ (reference sequence). Germline trimming cut 2 bases from V and 5 bases from J; bases unmatched to any gene: 11. This CDR3 is 17 amino acids long. The CDR3 sequence is CASSLQVDRGIRNTIYF. In nucleotides, the CDR3 is TGTGCCAGCAGCTTACAGGTTGACAGGGGAATAAGAAACACCATATATTTT.